This T cell receptor beta chain came from a study of blood T cell repertoires in COVID-19 (dated by TCRdb to 2018 to 2020). About the study as a whole: Collaborator samples came from the United States, Italy and Spain and covered acute and convalescent phases of COVID-19. The material from the prospective study consisted of cDNA or gDNA derived from T cells, B-cell-depleted T cells, or PBMCs. Subjects who had been exposed to COVID-19, were actively infected with it, or had recovered from it provided the deeply sampled blood TCRbeta repertoires that made up the dataset. The repertoires were released in a freely available public database meant as a resource for research on the immune response to SARS-CoV-2. The samples were drawn from the first 160 participants of the ongoing ImmuneRACE study and from 1,200 or so subjects provided by 6 global collaborators. A de-identified subject ID, COVID-19 status, age in years and sex were almost always included in the sample metadata. Where available, HLA class I and class II types were obtained from metadata supplied by the sample provider rather than from assay-based typing. The study at large found these results: How much clinical and demographic metadata was included differed by source and by participant, and the metadata was provided uncurated.

Each collaborating institution followed its own protocols to collect whole blood in K2EDTA tubes. For TCRbeta analysis, collaborators shipped samples in one of three forms: frozen whole blood, isolated PBMCs, or DNA extracted from either of those sample types. As regards this clone: No cognate antigen has been identified for it. Nothing much larger sits one base from this clone, and base qualities are not available.

The immunoSEQ Assay, a bias-controlled multiplex PCR, was used to amplify TCRbeta CDR3 regions from genomic DNA. On the study's bioinformatics: The number of nucleated cells in each sample was estimated by amplification of reference gene primers within the assay. To quantify the absolute abundance of each unique TCRbeta CDR3 rearrangement, sequence reads were collapsed and filtered. For each sample, productive Simpson clonality was calculated by taking the square root of Simpson's diversity index across productive rearrangements. Entries here come from immuneACCESS through TCRdb and include only in-frame sequences with V and J called. Some clones fail to appear in such tables; in the studies checked, an unresolved V gene covers under half of the shortfall, and the cause of the remainder is unknown. V and J calls and clone size are given by that table; D and trimming were obtained from the DNA. The sample includes over 300,000 clones, with almost 90% observed a single time. About 7% of the sample is in the top ten clones.

The CDR3 runs 11 amino acids, cysteine and phenylalanine included. The sequence is cut down to CDR3 DNA, 33 bases in frame from base 1. CDR1 is given as KGHDR and CDR2 as SFDVKD, both from the germline V gene. Trimming takes 4 bases from V and 17 bases from J, and the germline ends sit 13 bases apart. The chain joins TRBV24-1 to TRBJ1-4; the D gene cannot be named for sure. This TCR came from a man aged 18 to 29 with active or convalescent COVID-19. Sequencing was done on a sample of peripheral blood. CDR3 loop: CATSEGLQVFF. The nucleotide sequence is TGTGCCACCAGTGAGGGCCTACAAGTATTTTTT.